Listed below are T cell receptor beta chains from one sample, sequenced in a study of Tregs in tolerant kidney transplant recipients. Assay used: immunoSEQ multiplex PCR; TCRdb lists only in-frame clones, some missing. Here the sample spans about 110,000 clones, around 90% being singletons. The sample in question was CD4+ T cells from blood, obtained before the transplant. These receptors all come from a human donor who received a combined kidney and bone marrow transplant. Both conserved end residues are part of each CDR3. D genes are given only for firm matches. Size values are once, few and many counts, or a class for expanded clones, and some rows have none.

NA	14	TRBV28	NA	TRBJ1-2	TGTGCCAGCAGCCAGCCCAGGGCCCCCTATGGCTACACCTTC	CASSQPRAPYGYTF
TRBD2	16	TRBV14	NA	TRBJ2-1	TGTGCCAGCCATTACAAAGCGGGAGGGCCCTACAATGAGCAGTTCTTC	CASHYKAGGPYNEQFF
NA	13	TRBV7-9	few	TRBJ1-2	TGTGCCAGCAGCCCGGCAGGCCACGGTGGCTACACCTTC	CASSPAGHGGYTF
TRBD1	14	TRBV28	NA	TRBJ1-6	TGTGCCAGCGACAGGGTGGGTTATAATTCACCCCTCCACTTT	CASDRVGYNSPLHF
NA	14	TRBV21-1	NA	TRBJ1-4	TGTGCCAGCCGAGGGGGGGCGAGGGATGAAAAACTGTTTTTT	CASRGGARDEKLFF
NA	14	TRBV10-3	once	TRBJ2-1	TGTGCCTCCCGCGGTCGCGGGGTATTCTATGAGCAGTTCTTC	CASRGRGVFYEQFF
TRBD1	16	TRBV4-1	NA	TRBJ2-7	TGCGCCAGCAGCTTCTCAAAGGGACAGGCAGCCTACGAGCAGTACTTC	CASSFSKGQAAYEQYF
NA	14	TRBV28	once	TRBJ2-6	TGTGCCAGCAGTTTATCGGGGGGGGCCAACGTCCTGACTTTC	CASSLSGGANVLTF
TRBD2	16	TRBV11-3	NA	TRBJ2-3	TGTGCCAGCTCCACCCGGGCGGGGGGCTCCCACCACACGCAGTATTTT	CASSTRAGGSHHTQYF
TRBD1	17	TRBV5-1	NA	TRBJ1-5	TGCGCCAGCAGCCCCGGACAGGCTTCCTTTGGCAATCAGCCCCAGCATTTT	CASSPGQASFGNQPQHF
TRBD1	16	TRBV19	NA	TRBJ1-5	TGTGCCAGTAGTATTCAGACAGGGGGCTTCAATCAGCCCCAGCATTTT	CASSIQTGGFNQPQHF
NA	11	TRBV7-2	NA	TRBJ2-7	TGTGCCACCGGACAGAACTACGAGCAGTACTTC	CATGQNYEQYF
NA	14	TRBV6-5	NA	TRBJ2-7	TGTGCCAGCAGTTACAGGTCGGGTCCCTACGAGCAGTACTTC	CASSYRSGPYEQYF
NA	12	TRBV5-1	NA	TRBJ2-7	TGCGCCAGCAGCTCTTCCTCCTACGAGCAGTACTTC	CASSSSSYEQYF
NA	16	TRBV7-2	NA	TRBJ2-5	TGTGCCAGCAGCTCACCCCCCGGAGAGCTACAAGAGACCCAGTACTTC	CASSSPPGELQETQYF
NA	15	TRBV27	NA	TRBJ2-7	TGTGCCAGCAGCACCCGACAGGCCTTCTCCTACGAGCAGTACTTC	CASSTRQAFSYEQYF
TRBD2	16	TRBV5-4	NA	TRBJ2-5	TGTGCCAGCAGCTTGGCGGCTAGCGGGGGGCCGGAGACCCAGTACTTC	CASSLAASGGPETQYF
TRBD2	16	TRBV19	NA	TRBJ2-1	TGTGCCAGTAGGGACATAGGGACTAGCGGGGGGTATGAGCAGTTCTTC	CASRDIGTSGGYEQFF
TRBD1	15	TRBV28	NA	TRBJ2-7	TGTGCCAGCAGTCCCGGACAGGGGAGCTCCTACGAGCAGTACTTC	CASSPGQGSSYEQYF
NA	13	TRBV19	NA	TRBJ1-5	TGTGCCAGTAGGAACCCAGGGAATCAGCCCCAGCATTTT	CASRNPGNQPQHF
TRBD1	15	TRBV12-5	NA	TRBJ2-2	TGTGCTAGTGGCTCCGACAGGGCGAACACCGGGGAGCTGTTTTTT	CASGSDRANTGELFF
TRBD1	16	TRBV25-1	NA	TRBJ1-2	TGTGCCAGCAGTGAATTCCCCACAGGGGGCATGCGTGGCTACACCTTC	CASSEFPTGGMRGYTF
NA	16	TRBV12-1	NA	TRBJ2-2	TGTGCCAGCAGCTCCAGTCTATGGAGGGAAACCGGGGAGCTGTTTTTT	CASSSSLWRETGELFF
NA	14	TRBV5-1	NA	TRBJ1-2	TGCGCCAGCAGGGAACCGGGACTCCCCTATGGCTACACCTTC	CASREPGLPYGYTF
NA	18	TRBV5-1	NA	TRBJ2-5	TGCGCCAGCAGCCCCCCTCCTCTGCTTACTAGAGAATCGAAGACCCAGTACTTC	CASSPPPLLTRESKTQYF
NA	13	TRBV7-9	NA	TRBJ2-7	TGTGCCAGCAGCCGTAATACAGGGTACGAGCAGTACTTC	CASSRNTGYEQYF
TRBD1	16	TRBV30	NA	TRBJ1-5	TGTGCCTGGAGTTCCCTCCAGGGGGCTGGCAATCAGCCCCAGCATTTT	CAWSSLQGAGNQPQHF
NA	15	TRBV18	NA	TRBJ1-5	TGTGCCAGCTCACCATTTCCCAGGGGCAATCAGCCCCAGCATTTT	CASSPFPRGNQPQHF
NA	14	TRBV18	NA	TRBJ1-4	TGTGCCACCCGCGTAGCCGGGACACATGAAAAACTGTTTTTT	CATRVAGTHEKLFF
TRBD1	15	TRBV7-9	NA	TRBJ1-5	TGTGCCAGCAGCTTTGCAGGGGGCGAAGGTCAGCCCCAGCATTTT	CASSFAGGEGQPQHF
TRBD2	17	TRBV30	NA	TRBJ2-3	TGTGCCTGGAGGCCCGATAGCGGGGGGGCGGGTACCGATACGCAGTATTTT	CAWRPDSGGAGTDTQYF
TRBD2	14	TRBV10-2	NA	TRBJ2-3	TGCGCCAACCGCCCTAGCGGGGGGACAGATACGCAGTATTTT	CANRPSGGTDTQYF
TRBD2	16	TRBV5-1	NA	TRBJ2-3	TGCGCCAGCAGCCCGACTAGCGGGGGGGCGCGAGATACGCAGTATTTT	CASSPTSGGARDTQYF
TRBD2	15	TRBV6-6	NA	TRBJ2-2	TGTGCCAGCAGTTACTTGCTAGCGGGCACCGGGGAGCTGTTTTTT	CASSYLLAGTGELFF
NA	15	TRBV9	NA	TRBJ2-1	TGTGCCAGCAGCGTAGGGGGGGACCCGTGGAATGAGCAGTTCTTC	CASSVGGDPWNEQFF
NA	13	TRBV6-1	once	TRBJ2-7	TGTGCCAGCCGCCCAGGGGGAGGTAGGGAGCAGTACTTC	CASRPGGGREQYF
NA	15	TRBV28	NA	TRBJ1-2	TGTGCCAGCAGTCCCCCCAGGCGCCCAGGGCATGGCTACACCTTC	CASSPPRRPGHGYTF
TRBD2	14	TRBV29-1	NA	TRBJ2-2	TGCAGCGTACAGCGGGAGGCGATCCCCGGGGAGCTGTTTTTT	CSVQREAIPGELFF
TRBD1	19	TRBV5-1	NA	TRBJ1-1	TGCGCCAGCAGCACATGGACAGGAGGTGGCTTTGGCTGGAACACTGAAGCTTTCTTT	CASSTWTGGGFGWNTEAFF
NA	16	TRBV5-5	NA	TRBJ1-2	TGTGCCAGCAGCTCGGGGGGCGGGGGCACTGCATATGGCTACACCTTC	CASSSGGGGTAYGYTF
NA	13	TRBV30	NA	TRBJ2-3	TGTGCCTGGAGTCGGTCTAGCGCAGATACGCAGTATTTT	CAWSRSSADTQYF
NA	14	TRBV19	once	TRBJ2-2	TGTGCCAGTAGTATCACAGCCCACACCGGGGAGCTGTTTTTT	CASSITAHTGELFF
TRBD1	16	TRBV4-2	NA	TRBJ2-6	TGTGCCAGCAGCCAAGAGACAGGGGCTGGGGCCAACGTCCTGACTTTC	CASSQETGAGANVLTF
TRBD1	14	TRBV28	NA	TRBJ1-1	TGTGCCAGCAGTCGACAGGGCTTGAACACTGAAGCTTTCTTT	CASSRQGLNTEAFF
TRBD1	14	TRBV7-2	NA	TRBJ1-1	TGTGCCAGCAGCTTATCCCAGGGGGCCACTGAAGCTTTCTTT	CASSLSQGATEAFF
TRBD1	15	TRBV9	NA	TRBJ2-1	TGTGCCAGCAGCGTAGGGGACAGGGTTAGAGATGAGCAGTTCTTC	CASSVGDRVRDEQFF
NA	16	TRBV2	NA	TRBJ1-5	TGTGCCAGCAGTGAAGGAATGATTCAGGGCAATCAGCCCCAGCATTTT	CASSEGMIQGNQPQHF
NA	15	TRBV5-1	NA	TRBJ2-3	TGCGCCAGCAGCTTGGACGGGTGGGGCACAGATACGCAGTATTTT	CASSLDGWGTDTQYF
NA	15	TRBV5-6	NA	TRBJ2-5	TGTGCCAGCAGCTTGGTTGGACTGGGGCAAGAGACCCAGTACTTC	CASSLVGLGQETQYF
NA	13	TRBV5-8	NA	TRBJ1-2	TGTGCCAGCAGCTTCCGACACAACTATGGCTACACCTTC	CASSFRHNYGYTF
TRBD1	17	TRBV9	NA	TRBJ2-2	TGTGCCAGCAGCGTAGAGCAGGGGGCTCGGGGCACCGGGGAGCTGTTTTTT	CASSVEQGARGTGELFF
NA	15	TRBV5-1	once	TRBJ2-2	TGCGCCAGCAGCTTCCGTTTCGCGAACACCGGGGAGCTGTTTTTT	CASSFRFANTGELFF
TRBD2	15	TRBV6-5	NA	TRBJ2-1	TGTGCCAGCAGCCTCACTAGCGGCCGTTACAATGAGCAGTTCTTC	CASSLTSGRYNEQFF
TRBD1	17	TRBV5-8	NA	TRBJ2-5	TGTGCCAGCAGCTTGGACAGGGGGTTGAGTCGTAGAGAGACCCAGTACTTC	CASSLDRGLSRRETQYF
TRBD2	17	TRBV6-1	NA	TRBJ2-3	TGTGCCAGCAGTGGTTTTGGAGCGGGAGACGGCACAGATACGCAGTATTTT	CASSGFGAGDGTDTQYF
TRBD1	16	TRBV6-4	NA	TRBJ1-5	TGTGCCAGCAATTCCCGGGACAGGGGTAGCAATCAGCCCCAGCATTTT	CASNSRDRGSNQPQHF
TRBD2	15	TRBV28	NA	TRBJ2-2	TGTGCCAGCAGTTTGACTAGCGGGGACACCGGGGAGCTGTTTTTT	CASSLTSGDTGELFF
NA	15	TRBV19	NA	TRBJ2-7	TGTGCCAGTAGTATAAAAGGCGGGATGGCCTACGAGCAGTACTTC	CASSIKGGMAYEQYF
TRBD1	14	TRBV7-2	NA	TRBJ1-3	TGTGCCGGCCCGTCGGACAGGGCTGTAAACACCATATATTTT	CAGPSDRAVNTIYF